This is a list of T cell receptor beta chains from one sample in a study of blood T cell repertoires in COVID-19. Profiling relied on immunoSEQ multiplex PCR, and the TCRdb table lists in-frame clones only, not all of them. The sample lists roughly 230,000 clones; around 90% were seen once. The material sequenced was peripheral blood. These TCRs come from a man between 25 and 39 years old with COVID-19, enrolled during active disease. Both conserved end residues are part of each CDR3. The order of the fields is J gene, clone size, V gene, D gene, CDR3 DNA, CDR3 protein. A D gene is named only where the DNA matches it firmly. Expanded clones get a size class; other rows say once, few or many, or leave the size out.

j_call: TRBJ2-7
clone_size: -
v_call: TRBV29-1
d_call: -
cdr3_nt: TGCAGCGTTTCAACCGGGGGAGCAGCCGAGCAGTACTTC
cdr3_aa: CSVSTGGAAEQYF

j_call: TRBJ2-5
clone_size: -
v_call: TRBV3-1/TRBV3-2
d_call: -
cdr3_nt: TGTGCCAGCAGCCCCGACTCGAGGGAGACCCAGTACTTC
cdr3_aa: CASSPDSRETQYF

j_call: TRBJ2-5
clone_size: -
v_call: TRBV5-6
d_call: -
cdr3_nt: TGTGCCAGCAGCTTGGTACAGCCTCAAGAGACCCAGTACTTC
cdr3_aa: CASSLVQPQETQYF

j_call: TRBJ2-3
clone_size: -
v_call: TRBV18
d_call: -
cdr3_nt: TGTGCCAGCTCACCTACCAGCGAGGCCCCAGATACGCAGTATTTT
cdr3_aa: CASSPTSEAPDTQYF

j_call: TRBJ1-1
clone_size: -
v_call: TRBV19
d_call: -
cdr3_nt: TGTGCCAGTACCCTGTGGGCAGGCGTGAACACTGAAGCTTTCTTT
cdr3_aa: CASTLWAGVNTEAFF

j_call: TRBJ2-2
clone_size: once
v_call: TRBV2
d_call: -
cdr3_nt: TGTGCCAGCAACCCAAGGACAGTGAACACCGGGGAGCTGTTTTTT
cdr3_aa: CASNPRTVNTGELFF

j_call: TRBJ2-1
clone_size: -
v_call: TRBV5-4
d_call: -
cdr3_nt: TGTGCCAGCAGCTTGGATTCGGGCGGGGGCGTCGCCCATGAGCAGTTCTTC
cdr3_aa: CASSLDSGGGVAHEQFF

j_call: TRBJ2-1
clone_size: -
v_call: TRBV7-9
d_call: -
cdr3_nt: TGTGCCAGCAGCTTAGGGGATAGCGGAAACAATGAGCAGTTCTTC
cdr3_aa: CASSLGDSGNNEQFF

j_call: TRBJ1-6
clone_size: -
v_call: TRBV9
d_call: TRBD1
cdr3_nt: TGTGCCAGCAGCGTAGACGACAAAAGGACAGGGGGCTCTTCACCCCTCCACTTT
cdr3_aa: CASSVDDKRTGGSSPLHF

j_call: TRBJ1-6
clone_size: -
v_call: TRBV2
d_call: TRBD1
cdr3_nt: TGTGCCAGCAGCACCGGGACAGGGTACTCACCCCTCCACTTT
cdr3_aa: CASSTGTGYSPLHF

j_call: TRBJ1-4
clone_size: -
v_call: TRBV5-1
d_call: -
cdr3_nt: TGCGCCAGCAGCTTCCAGGCTCCAGCTGAAAAACTGTTTTTT
cdr3_aa: CASSFQAPAEKLFF

j_call: TRBJ2-1
clone_size: -
v_call: TRBV10-1
d_call: TRBD1
cdr3_nt: TGCGCCAGCAGTGAGTCCTACAGGGGGAATGAGCAGTTCTTC
cdr3_aa: CASSESYRGNEQFF

j_call: TRBJ1-4
clone_size: -
v_call: TRBV11-2
d_call: TRBD1
cdr3_nt: TGTGCCAGCAGCGGCCGACAGGGGAATGAAAAACTGTTTTTT
cdr3_aa: CASSGRQGNEKLFF

j_call: TRBJ2-1
clone_size: -
v_call: TRBV12-5
d_call: -
cdr3_nt: TGTGCTAGTGGTTTGGTATCGGGTGCAAATGAGCAGTTCTTC
cdr3_aa: CASGLVSGANEQFF

j_call: TRBJ2-5
clone_size: -
v_call: TRBV10-3
d_call: -
cdr3_nt: TGTGCCATCAGTGGACAGGAAAGGGAGACCCAGTACTTC
cdr3_aa: CAISGQERETQYF

j_call: TRBJ1-6
clone_size: -
v_call: TRBV3-1/TRBV3-2
d_call: TRBD1
cdr3_nt: TGTGCCAGCAGCCAACCGGACAGGGATAATTCACCCCTCCACTTT
cdr3_aa: CASSQPDRDNSPLHF

j_call: TRBJ2-1
clone_size: -
v_call: TRBV7-2
d_call: -
cdr3_nt: TGTGCCAGCAGCTTAGATCGGGGGACCTACAATGAGCAGTTCTTC
cdr3_aa: CASSLDRGTYNEQFF

j_call: TRBJ2-3
clone_size: -
v_call: TRBV6-4
d_call: -
cdr3_nt: TGTGCCAGCAGCGGTTCTAGCAGGGATACGCAGTATTTT
cdr3_aa: CASSGSSRDTQYF

j_call: TRBJ1-1
clone_size: -
v_call: TRBV12-3/TRBV12-4
d_call: -
cdr3_nt: TGTGCCAGCAGTTTCCCGGGGAACACTGAAGCTTTCTTT
cdr3_aa: CASSFPGNTEAFF

j_call: TRBJ2-1
clone_size: -
v_call: TRBV4-1
d_call: TRBD1
cdr3_nt: TGCGCCAGCAGCCCCTGGGACAGGGGAAATGAGCAGTTCTTC
cdr3_aa: CASSPWDRGNEQFF

j_call: TRBJ1-4
clone_size: -
v_call: TRBV6-6
d_call: -
cdr3_nt: TGTGCCAGCAGTTATTGGGGAGTCGGTAATGAAAAACTGTTTTTT
cdr3_aa: CASSYWGVGNEKLFF

j_call: TRBJ2-1
clone_size: -
v_call: TRBV4-2
d_call: -
cdr3_nt: TGTGCCAGCAGCCCTTCCCGGGACTTGTTCTACAATGAGCAGTTCTTC
cdr3_aa: CASSPSRDLFYNEQFF

j_call: TRBJ2-5
clone_size: -
v_call: TRBV4-1
d_call: -
cdr3_nt: TGCGCCAGCAGCCATTCGGGCGTAGTCGGGGTCCCACAAGAGACCCAGTACTTC
cdr3_aa: CASSHSGVVGVPQETQYF

j_call: TRBJ1-6
clone_size: -
v_call: TRBV6-2/TRBV6-3
d_call: -
cdr3_nt: TGTGCCAGCAGTACCGGACTTTCGAGCTCCTATAATTCACCCCTCCACTTT
cdr3_aa: CASSTGLSSSYNSPLHF

j_call: TRBJ2-1
clone_size: -
v_call: TRBV20-1
d_call: -
cdr3_nt: TGCAGTGTTACAGGGAGCCGACAGTTCTTC
cdr3_aa: CSVTGSRQFF

j_call: TRBJ1-2
clone_size: -
v_call: TRBV29-1
d_call: TRBD1
cdr3_nt: TGCAGCGTTCGAACGGTGGAGGGGGCCTCGTATGGCTACACCTTC
cdr3_aa: CSVRTVEGASYGYTF

j_call: TRBJ1-1
clone_size: -
v_call: TRBV5-6
d_call: TRBD1
cdr3_nt: TGTGCCAGCAGCTCGACAGGGAGGCTTGAAGCTTTCTTT
cdr3_aa: CASSSTGRLEAFF

j_call: TRBJ2-3
clone_size: -
v_call: TRBV5-6
d_call: TRBD2
cdr3_nt: TGTGCCAGCAGCTGGACTAGCGGGGGCTCACTCACAGATACGCAGTATTTT
cdr3_aa: CASSWTSGGSLTDTQYF

j_call: TRBJ1-2
clone_size: -
v_call: TRBV20-1
d_call: -
cdr3_nt: TGCAGTGCTAGTTTTCAGGGCGATACTGGCTACACCTTC
cdr3_aa: CSASFQGDTGYTF

j_call: TRBJ1-2
clone_size: -
v_call: TRBV19
d_call: TRBD1
cdr3_nt: TGTGCCAGTAACTCGGGACAGTCTAACTATGGCTACACCTTC
cdr3_aa: CASNSGQSNYGYTF

j_call: TRBJ2-1
clone_size: -
v_call: TRBV6-2/TRBV6-3
d_call: TRBD2
cdr3_nt: TGTGCCAGCAGTTTATTTTCTAGCGGGGGTGAGGAGCAGTTCTTC
cdr3_aa: CASSLFSSGGEEQFF

j_call: TRBJ2-1
clone_size: -
v_call: TRBV6-5
d_call: -
cdr3_nt: TGTGCCAGCAGCGACGGGATCCCGGCACATGAGCAGTTCTTC
cdr3_aa: CASSDGIPAHEQFF

j_call: TRBJ2-5
clone_size: -
v_call: TRBV19
d_call: -
cdr3_nt: TGTGCCAGTAGTATAGCGGAGGAGACCCAGTACTTC
cdr3_aa: CASSIAEETQYF

j_call: TRBJ1-6
clone_size: -
v_call: TRBV16
d_call: TRBD1
cdr3_nt: TGTGCCAGCAGCCAATCCGGGACAGGGGATTCACCCCTCCACTTT
cdr3_aa: CASSQSGTGDSPLHF

j_call: TRBJ2-5
clone_size: -
v_call: TRBV24-1
d_call: TRBD1
cdr3_nt: TGTGCCACCAGTGATTGGGGGACAGGGAGGATGGAGACCCAGTACTTC
cdr3_aa: CATSDWGTGRMETQYF

j_call: TRBJ1-2
clone_size: -
v_call: TRBV25-1
d_call: -
cdr3_nt: TGTGCCAGCAGTGCCTTCGGGGTAAATGGCTACACCTTC
cdr3_aa: CASSAFGVNGYTF

j_call: TRBJ1-3
clone_size: -
v_call: TRBV28
d_call: TRBD1
cdr3_nt: TGTGCCAGCAGTAATCCGGGACAGGGCGCTGGAAACACCATATATTTT
cdr3_aa: CASSNPGQGAGNTIYF

j_call: TRBJ2-1
clone_size: once
v_call: TRBV2
d_call: -
cdr3_nt: TGTGCCAGCAGGATAGGGGATCAGTTCTTC
cdr3_aa: CASRIGDQFF

j_call: TRBJ2-1
clone_size: -
v_call: TRBV4-1
d_call: TRBD2
cdr3_nt: TGCGCCAGCAGCCACGGGAGCGGGGGGCCCGTTCTTGAGCAGTTCTTC
cdr3_aa: CASSHGSGGPVLEQFF

j_call: TRBJ1-6
clone_size: -
v_call: TRBV4-2
d_call: TRBD1
cdr3_nt: TGTGCCAGCAGCCTCCAGGGGGATGACGAGGGACCAATTTTATATAATTCACCCCTCCACTTT
cdr3_aa: CASSLQGDDEGPILYNSPLHF

j_call: TRBJ1-1
clone_size: few
v_call: TRBV11-1
d_call: -
cdr3_nt: TGTGCCAGCAGCTTAGCGCTGGCAGGTAAGAACACTGAAGCTTTCTTT
cdr3_aa: CASSLALAGKNTEAFF

j_call: TRBJ1-2
clone_size: -
v_call: TRBV6-5
d_call: -
cdr3_nt: TGTGCCAGCAGTTACTCGGTGCAGATTAACTATGGCTACACCTTC
cdr3_aa: CASSYSVQINYGYTF

j_call: TRBJ2-2
clone_size: -
v_call: TRBV5-5
d_call: TRBD2
cdr3_nt: TGTGCCAGCAGCTCGACTAGCGGGGGGGTAAACACCGGGGAGCTGTTTTTT
cdr3_aa: CASSSTSGGVNTGELFF

j_call: TRBJ2-1
clone_size: -
v_call: TRBV5-1
d_call: TRBD2
cdr3_nt: TGCGCCAGCAGCTTGATAGCTAGCGGGCCCTACAATGAGCAGTTCTTC
cdr3_aa: CASSLIASGPYNEQFF

j_call: TRBJ2-2
clone_size: -
v_call: TRBV6-5
d_call: TRBD1
cdr3_nt: TGTGCCAGCAGCCAACCGGGACAGGGTGCCGGGGAGCTGTTTTTT
cdr3_aa: CASSQPGQGAGELFF

j_call: TRBJ1-2
clone_size: -
v_call: TRBV5-1
d_call: TRBD1
cdr3_nt: TGCGCCAGCAGCGAGTGGACAGGGACTAACGGCTACACCTTC
cdr3_aa: CASSEWTGTNGYTF

j_call: TRBJ2-2
clone_size: -
v_call: TRBV19
d_call: TRBD1
cdr3_nt: TGTGCCAGTAGGGGGACAGGGAACACCGGGGAGCTGTTTTTT
cdr3_aa: CASRGTGNTGELFF

j_call: TRBJ2-7
clone_size: -
v_call: TRBV6-5
d_call: TRBD1
cdr3_nt: TGTGCCGCTACCCCGAGCGGGACAGGGGTATACGAGCAGTACTTC
cdr3_aa: CAATPSGTGVYEQYF

j_call: TRBJ2-1
clone_size: -
v_call: TRBV29-1
d_call: -
cdr3_nt: TGCAGCGTTGAAGATCAGTTGGGACTGAAAAATGAGCAGTTCTTC
cdr3_aa: CSVEDQLGLKNEQFF

j_call: TRBJ1-1
clone_size: -
v_call: TRBV5-6
d_call: TRBD1
cdr3_nt: TGTGCCAGCAGCGAAAGGACAGGGGTGCCGTACACTGAAGCTTTCTTT
cdr3_aa: CASSERTGVPYTEAFF

j_call: TRBJ1-1
clone_size: -
v_call: TRBV4-2
d_call: -
cdr3_nt: TGTGCCAGCAGCCAAGAAGGGGTAGAAATGGGAAACACTGAAGCTTTCTTT
cdr3_aa: CASSQEGVEMGNTEAFF

j_call: TRBJ2-2
clone_size: -
v_call: TRBV9
d_call: TRBD2
cdr3_nt: TGTGCCAGCAGCGTAGTTGGGTGGGCAACTAGCGCCGGGGAGCTGTTTTTT
cdr3_aa: CASSVVGWATSAGELFF